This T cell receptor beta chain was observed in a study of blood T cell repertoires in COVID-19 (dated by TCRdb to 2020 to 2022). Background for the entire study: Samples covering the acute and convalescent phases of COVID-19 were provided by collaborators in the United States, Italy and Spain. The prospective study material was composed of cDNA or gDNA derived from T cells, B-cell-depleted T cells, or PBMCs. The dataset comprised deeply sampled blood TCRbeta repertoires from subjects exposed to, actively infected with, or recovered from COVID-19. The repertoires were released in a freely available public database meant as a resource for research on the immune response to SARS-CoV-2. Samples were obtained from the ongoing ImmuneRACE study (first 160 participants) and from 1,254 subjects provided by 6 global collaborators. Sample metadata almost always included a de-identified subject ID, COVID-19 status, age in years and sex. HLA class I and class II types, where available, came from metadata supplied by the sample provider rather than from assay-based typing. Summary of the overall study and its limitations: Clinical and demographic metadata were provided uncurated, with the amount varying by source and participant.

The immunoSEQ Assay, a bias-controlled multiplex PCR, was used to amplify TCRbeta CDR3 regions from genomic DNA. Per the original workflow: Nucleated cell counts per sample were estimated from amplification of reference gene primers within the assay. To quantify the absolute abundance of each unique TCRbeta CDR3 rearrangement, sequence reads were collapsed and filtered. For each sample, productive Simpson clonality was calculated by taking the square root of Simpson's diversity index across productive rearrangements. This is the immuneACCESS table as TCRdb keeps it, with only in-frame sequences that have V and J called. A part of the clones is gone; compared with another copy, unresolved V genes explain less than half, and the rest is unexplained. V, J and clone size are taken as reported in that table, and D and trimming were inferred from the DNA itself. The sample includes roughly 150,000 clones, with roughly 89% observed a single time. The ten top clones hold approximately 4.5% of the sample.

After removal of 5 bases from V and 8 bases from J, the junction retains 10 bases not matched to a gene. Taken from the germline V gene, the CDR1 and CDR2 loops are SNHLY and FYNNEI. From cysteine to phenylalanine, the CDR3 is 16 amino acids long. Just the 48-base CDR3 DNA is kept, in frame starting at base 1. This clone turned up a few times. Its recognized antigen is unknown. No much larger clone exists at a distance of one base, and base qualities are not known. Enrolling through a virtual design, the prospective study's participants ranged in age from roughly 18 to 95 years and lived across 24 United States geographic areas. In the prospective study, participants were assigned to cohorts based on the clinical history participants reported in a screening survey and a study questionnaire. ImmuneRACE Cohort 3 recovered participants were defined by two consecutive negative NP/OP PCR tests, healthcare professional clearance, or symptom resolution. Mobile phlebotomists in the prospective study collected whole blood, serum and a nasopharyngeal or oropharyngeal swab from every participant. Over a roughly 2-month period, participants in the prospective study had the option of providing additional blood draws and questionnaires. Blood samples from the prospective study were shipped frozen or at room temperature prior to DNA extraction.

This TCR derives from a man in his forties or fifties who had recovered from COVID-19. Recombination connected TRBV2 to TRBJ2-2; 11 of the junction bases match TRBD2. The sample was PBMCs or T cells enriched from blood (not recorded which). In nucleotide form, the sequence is TGTGCCAGCAGTTCCGGGACTAGCGGCCCAAAGGGGGAGCTGTTTTTT. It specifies CASSSGTSGPKGELFF. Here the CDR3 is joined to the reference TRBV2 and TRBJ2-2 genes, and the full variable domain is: EPEVTQTPSHQVTQMGQEVILRCVPISNHLYFYWYRQILGQKVEFLVSFYNNEISEKSEIFDDQFSVERPDGSNFTLKIRSTKLEDSAMYFCASSSGTSGPKGELFFGEGSRLTVL.